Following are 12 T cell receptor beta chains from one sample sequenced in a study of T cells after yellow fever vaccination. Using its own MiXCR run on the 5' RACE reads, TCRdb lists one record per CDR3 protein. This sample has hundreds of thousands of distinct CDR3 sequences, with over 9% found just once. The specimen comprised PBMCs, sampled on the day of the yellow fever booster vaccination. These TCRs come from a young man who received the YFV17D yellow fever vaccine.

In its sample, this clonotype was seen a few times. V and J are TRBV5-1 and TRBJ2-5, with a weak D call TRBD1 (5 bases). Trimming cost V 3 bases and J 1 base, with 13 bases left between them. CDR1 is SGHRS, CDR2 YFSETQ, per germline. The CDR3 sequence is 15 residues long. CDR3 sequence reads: CASSSLDSSQETQYF. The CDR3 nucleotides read TGCGCCAGCAGCTCACTTGACAGCTCCCAAGAGACCCAGTACTTC.

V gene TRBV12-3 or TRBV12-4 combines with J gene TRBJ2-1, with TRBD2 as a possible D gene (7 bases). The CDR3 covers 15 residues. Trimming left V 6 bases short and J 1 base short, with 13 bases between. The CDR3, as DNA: TGTGCCAGCAGGCCAGAGGGGGGGTCCTACAATGAGCAGTTCTTC. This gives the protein CASRPEGGSYNEQFF.

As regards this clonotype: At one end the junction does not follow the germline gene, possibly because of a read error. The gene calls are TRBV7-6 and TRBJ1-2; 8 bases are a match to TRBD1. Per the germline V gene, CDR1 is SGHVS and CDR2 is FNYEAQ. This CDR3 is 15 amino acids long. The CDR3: CGSSLTPTGAYGYTF. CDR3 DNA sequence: TGTGGCAGCAGCTTAACCCCGACAGGGGCCTATGGCTACACCTTC.

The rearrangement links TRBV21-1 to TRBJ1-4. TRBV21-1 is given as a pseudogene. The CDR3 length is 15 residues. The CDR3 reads CASSKQAREREKLFF. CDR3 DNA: TGTGCCAGCAGCAAACAGGCAAGAGAGCGTGAAAAACTGTTTTTT.

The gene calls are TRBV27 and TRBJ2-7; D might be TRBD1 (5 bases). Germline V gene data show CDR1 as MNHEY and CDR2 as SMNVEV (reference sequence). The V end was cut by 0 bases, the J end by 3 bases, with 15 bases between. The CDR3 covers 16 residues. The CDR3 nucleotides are TGTGCCAGCAGTTTATCCCCGGACATCAACGACTACGAGCAGTACTTC. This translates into CASSLSPDINDYEQYF.

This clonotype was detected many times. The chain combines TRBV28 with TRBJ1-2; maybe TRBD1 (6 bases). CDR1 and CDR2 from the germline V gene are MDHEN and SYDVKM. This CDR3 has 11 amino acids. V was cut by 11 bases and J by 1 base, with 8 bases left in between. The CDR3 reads CALGGNYGYTF. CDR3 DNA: TGTGCCCTAGGGGGTAACTATGGCTACACCTTC.

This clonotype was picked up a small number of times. The CDR3 sequence is CAISESSRYTEAFF. The DNA for the CDR3 is TGTGCCATCAGTGAGTCGAGCAGGTACACTGAAGCTTTCTTT. This chain joins TRBV10-3 and TRBJ1-1; D remains ambiguous. In germline, CDR1 is ENHRY, CDR2 SYGVKD. This CDR3 spans 14 amino acids. V was clipped by 0 bases and J by 3 bases, with 8 bases between them.

DNA for the CDR3: TGTGCCAGCAGTACGCAGGGTGGGACCCAGTACTTC. Amino acids: CASSTQGGTQYF. The chain has TRBV6-5 and TRBJ2-5; TRBD1 might be the D (5 bases). Trimming removed 5 bases at V and 7 bases at J, with 11 bases between. Germline V gene lookup returns CDR1 MNHEY and CDR2 SVGAGI. This CDR3 spans 12 amino acids.

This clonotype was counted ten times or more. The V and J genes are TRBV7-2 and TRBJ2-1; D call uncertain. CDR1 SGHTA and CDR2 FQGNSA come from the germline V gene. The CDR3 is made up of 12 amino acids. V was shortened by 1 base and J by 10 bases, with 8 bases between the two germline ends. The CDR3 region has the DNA TGTGCCAGCAGCTTAGAAACTGGAGAGCAGTTCTTC. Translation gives CASSLETGEQFF.

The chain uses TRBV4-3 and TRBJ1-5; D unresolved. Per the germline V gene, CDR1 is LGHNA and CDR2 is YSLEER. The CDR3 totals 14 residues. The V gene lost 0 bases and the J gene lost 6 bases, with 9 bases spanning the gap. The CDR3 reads CASSQEPGSQPQHF. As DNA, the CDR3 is TGCGCCAGCAGCCAAGAACCGGGGAGTCAGCCCCAGCATTTT.

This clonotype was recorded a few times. The CDR3: CASSLTGGSPYEQYF. The CDR3 bases are TGTGCCAGCAGCTTAACGGGAGGCAGTCCCTACGAGCAGTACTTC. The J gene is TRBJ2-7, the V gene TRBV7-8; TRBD2 agrees at 7 bases. The germline gives CDR1 SGHVS, CDR2 FQNEAQ. The V gene end was trimmed by 2 bases and the J gene end by 2 bases; junction bases not matched to a gene: 6. The CDR3 covers 15 residues.

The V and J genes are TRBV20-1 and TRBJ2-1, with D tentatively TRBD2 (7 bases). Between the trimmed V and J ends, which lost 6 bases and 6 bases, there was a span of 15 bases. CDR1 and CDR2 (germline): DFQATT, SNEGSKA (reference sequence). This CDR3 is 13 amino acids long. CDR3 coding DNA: TGCAGTGCAGGGGGGAGGGCCACCAATGAGCAGTTCTTC. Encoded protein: CSAGGRATNEQFF.